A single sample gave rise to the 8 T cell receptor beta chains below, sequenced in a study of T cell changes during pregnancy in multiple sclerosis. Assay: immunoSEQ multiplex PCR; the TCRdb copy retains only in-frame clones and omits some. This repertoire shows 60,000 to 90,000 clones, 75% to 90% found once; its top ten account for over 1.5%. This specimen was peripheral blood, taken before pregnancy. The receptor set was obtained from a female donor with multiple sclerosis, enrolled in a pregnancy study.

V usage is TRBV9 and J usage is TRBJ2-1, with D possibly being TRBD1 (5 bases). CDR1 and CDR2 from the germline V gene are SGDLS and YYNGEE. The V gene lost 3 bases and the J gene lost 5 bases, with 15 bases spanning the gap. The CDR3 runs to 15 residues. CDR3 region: CASSAVGEFDNEQFF. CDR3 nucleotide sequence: TGTGCCAGCAGCGCGGTAGGGGAATTTGACAATGAGCAGTTCTTC.

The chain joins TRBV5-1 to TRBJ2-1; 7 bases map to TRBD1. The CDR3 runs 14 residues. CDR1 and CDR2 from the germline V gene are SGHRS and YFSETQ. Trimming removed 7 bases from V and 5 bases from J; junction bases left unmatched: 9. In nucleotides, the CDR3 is TGCGCCAGCCGCGAGGACAGGCCAAACAATGAGCAGTTCTTC. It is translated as CASREDRPNNEQFF.

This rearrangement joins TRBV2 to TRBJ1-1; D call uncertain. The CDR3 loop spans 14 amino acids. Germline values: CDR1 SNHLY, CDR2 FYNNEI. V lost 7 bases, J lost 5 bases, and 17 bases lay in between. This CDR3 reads CASKLGVPPTEAFF. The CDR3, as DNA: TGTGCCAGCAAGCTGGGCGTCCCCCCGACTGAAGCTTTCTTT.

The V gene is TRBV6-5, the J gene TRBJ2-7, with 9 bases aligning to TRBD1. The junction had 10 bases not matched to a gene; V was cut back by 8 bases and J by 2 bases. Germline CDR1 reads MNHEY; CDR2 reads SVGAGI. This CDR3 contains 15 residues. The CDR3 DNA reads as TGTGCCAGCGTGGAGAGACGACAGGGGGCCTACGAGCAGTACTTC. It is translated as CASVERRQGAYEQYF.

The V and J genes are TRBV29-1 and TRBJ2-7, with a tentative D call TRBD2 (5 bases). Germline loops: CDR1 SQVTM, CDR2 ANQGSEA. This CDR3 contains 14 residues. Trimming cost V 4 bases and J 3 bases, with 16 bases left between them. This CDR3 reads CSVVRAPAVYEQYF. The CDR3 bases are TGCAGCGTTGTGAGGGCCCCGGCCGTCTACGAGCAGTACTTC.

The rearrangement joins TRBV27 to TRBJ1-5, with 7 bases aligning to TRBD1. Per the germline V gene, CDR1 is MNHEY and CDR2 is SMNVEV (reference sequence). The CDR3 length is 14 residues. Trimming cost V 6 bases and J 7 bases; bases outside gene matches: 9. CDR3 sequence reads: CASRFTGAGQPQHF. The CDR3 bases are TGTGCCAGCAGATTCACAGGGGCTGGGCAGCCCCAGCATTTT.

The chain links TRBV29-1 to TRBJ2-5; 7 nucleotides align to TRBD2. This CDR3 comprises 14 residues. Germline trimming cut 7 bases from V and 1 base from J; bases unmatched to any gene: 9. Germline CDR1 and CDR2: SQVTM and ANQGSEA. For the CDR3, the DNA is TGCAGCGCTCCCCCCAGGGAGGGCCAAGAGACCCAGTACTTC. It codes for CSAPPREGQETQYF.

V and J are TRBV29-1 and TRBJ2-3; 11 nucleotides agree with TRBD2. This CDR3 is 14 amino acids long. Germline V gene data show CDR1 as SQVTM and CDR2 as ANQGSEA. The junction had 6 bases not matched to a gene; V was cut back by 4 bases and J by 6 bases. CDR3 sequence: CSVASSGGSDTQYF. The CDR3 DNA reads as TGCAGCGTTGCTTCTAGCGGGGGGTCGGATACGCAGTATTTT.